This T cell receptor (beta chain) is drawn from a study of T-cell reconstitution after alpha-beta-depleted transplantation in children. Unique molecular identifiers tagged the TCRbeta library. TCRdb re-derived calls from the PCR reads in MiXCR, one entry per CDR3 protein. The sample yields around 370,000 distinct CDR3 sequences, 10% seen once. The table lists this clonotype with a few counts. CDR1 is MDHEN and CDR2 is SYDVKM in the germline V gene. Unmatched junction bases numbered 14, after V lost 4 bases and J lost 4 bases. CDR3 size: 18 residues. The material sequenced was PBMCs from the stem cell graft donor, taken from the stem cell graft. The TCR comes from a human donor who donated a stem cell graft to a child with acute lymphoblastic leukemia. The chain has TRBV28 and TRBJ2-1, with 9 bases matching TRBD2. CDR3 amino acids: CASSSPRGLARVYNEQFF. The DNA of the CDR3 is TGTGCCAGCAGTTCCCCAAGGGGACTAGCTCGGGTGTACAATGAGCAGTTCTTC.